The clone carrying this TCR beta chain was seen a few times. Its cognate antigen is unknown. Time point reported: newly diagnosed GD, antithyroid drugs for less than 3 months. Scientists built the TCR library using RNA that was extracted from PBMCs. The sample is drawn from a study of regulatory T cells in long-lasting Graves disease. Trimming took 4 bases from V and 6 from J; bases not matched to a gene: 9. The CDR3 runs to 15 residues. Germline CDR1 and CDR2: LNHDA and SQIVND (reference sequence). Arm-PCR of CDR3 regions and iRepertoire HTBI primers were used to build TCR beta libraries. One entry per CDR3 protein, called by TCRdb with MiXCR from the multiplex PCR reads. The sample holds 200,000 to 250,000 distinct CDR3 sequences, 15% to 20% seen once. The study, taken as a whole, reports: Sharing of public clonotypes was greater in persistent patients (about 3,000) than in new patients (roughly 1,000).

V gene TRBV19 combines with J gene TRBJ2-1; 7 positions match TRBD2. The sequencing here drew on peripheral blood mononuclear cells (PBMCs), taken at new diagnosis, from a patient treated with antithyroid drugs. The TCR originated in a female donor with Graves disease. CDR3 coding DNA: TGTGCCAGTAGTACCTTCGCGGGAGTAAGCAATGAGCAGTTCTTC. Its protein product is CASSTFAGVSNEQFF.